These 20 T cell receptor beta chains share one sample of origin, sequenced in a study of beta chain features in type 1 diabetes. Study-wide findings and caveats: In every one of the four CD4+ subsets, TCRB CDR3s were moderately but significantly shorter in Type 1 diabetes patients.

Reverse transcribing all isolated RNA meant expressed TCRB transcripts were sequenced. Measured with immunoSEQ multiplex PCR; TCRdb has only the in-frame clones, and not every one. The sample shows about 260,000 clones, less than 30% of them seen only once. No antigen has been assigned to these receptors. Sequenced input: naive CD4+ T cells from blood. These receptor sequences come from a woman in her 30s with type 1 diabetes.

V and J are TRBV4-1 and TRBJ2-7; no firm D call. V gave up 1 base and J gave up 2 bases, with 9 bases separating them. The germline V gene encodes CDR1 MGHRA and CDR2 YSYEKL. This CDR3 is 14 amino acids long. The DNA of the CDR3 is TGCGCCAGCAGCCAAGTTCAGGCCGCCTACGAGCAGTACTTC. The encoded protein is CASSQVQAAYEQYF.

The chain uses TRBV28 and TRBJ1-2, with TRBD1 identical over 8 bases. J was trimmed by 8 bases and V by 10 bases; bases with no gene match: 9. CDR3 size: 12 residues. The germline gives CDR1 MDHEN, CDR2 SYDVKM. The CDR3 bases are TGTGCCAACCACGACAGGGGTAAAGGCTACACCTTC. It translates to CANHDRGKGYTF.

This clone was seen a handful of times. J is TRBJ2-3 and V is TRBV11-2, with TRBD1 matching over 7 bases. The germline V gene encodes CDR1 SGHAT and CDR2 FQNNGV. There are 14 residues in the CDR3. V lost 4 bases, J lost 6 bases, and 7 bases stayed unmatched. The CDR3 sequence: CASSSRQGTDTQYF. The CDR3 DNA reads TGTGCCAGCAGCTCCCGACAGGGAACGGATACGCAGTATTTT. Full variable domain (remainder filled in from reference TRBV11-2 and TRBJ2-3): EAGVAQSPRYKIIEKRQSVAFWCNPISGHATLYWYQQILGQGPKLLIQFQNNGVVDDSQLPKDRFSAERLKGVDSTLKIQPAKLEDSAVYLCASSSRQGTDTQYFGPGTRLTVL.

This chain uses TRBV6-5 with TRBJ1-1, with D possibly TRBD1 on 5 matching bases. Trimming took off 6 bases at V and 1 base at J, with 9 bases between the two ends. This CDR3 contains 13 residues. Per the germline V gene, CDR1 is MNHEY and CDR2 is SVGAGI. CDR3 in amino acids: CASSRVRNTEAFF. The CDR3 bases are TGTGCCAGCAGCAGGGTGAGGAACACTGAAGCTTTCTTT.

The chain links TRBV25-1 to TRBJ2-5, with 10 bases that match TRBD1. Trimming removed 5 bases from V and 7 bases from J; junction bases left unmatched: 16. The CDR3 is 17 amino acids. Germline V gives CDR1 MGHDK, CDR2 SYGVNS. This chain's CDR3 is CASSLEAGQGVRGTQYF. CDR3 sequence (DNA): TGTGCCAGCAGTCTCGAGGCTGGACAGGGGGTAAGAGGGACCCAGTACTTC.

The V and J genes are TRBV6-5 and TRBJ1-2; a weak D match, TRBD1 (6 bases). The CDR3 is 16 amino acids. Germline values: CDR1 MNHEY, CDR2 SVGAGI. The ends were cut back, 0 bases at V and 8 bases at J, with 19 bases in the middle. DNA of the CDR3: TGTGCCAGCAGTTACTCCTTTTCAGGGGCGCATCGGGGCTACACCTTC. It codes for CASSYSFSGAHRGYTF.

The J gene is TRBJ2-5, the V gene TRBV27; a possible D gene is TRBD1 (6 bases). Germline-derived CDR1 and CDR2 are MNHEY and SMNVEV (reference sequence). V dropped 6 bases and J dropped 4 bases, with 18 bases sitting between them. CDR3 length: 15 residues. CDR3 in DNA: TGTGCCAGCAGACCTCGACAGGTAGTAGGAGAGACCCAGTACTTC. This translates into CASRPRQVVGETQYF.

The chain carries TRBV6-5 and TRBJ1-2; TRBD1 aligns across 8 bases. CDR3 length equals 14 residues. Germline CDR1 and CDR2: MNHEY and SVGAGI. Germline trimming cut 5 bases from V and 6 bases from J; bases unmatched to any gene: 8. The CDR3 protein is CASSTRQGLHGYTF. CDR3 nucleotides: TGTGCCAGCAGTACGCGACAGGGGTTACATGGCTACACCTTC.

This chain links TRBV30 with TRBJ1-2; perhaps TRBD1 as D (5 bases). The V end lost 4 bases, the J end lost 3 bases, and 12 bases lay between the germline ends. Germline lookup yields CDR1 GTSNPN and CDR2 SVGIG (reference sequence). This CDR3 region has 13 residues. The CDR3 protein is CAWKSRAYYGYTF. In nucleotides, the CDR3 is TGTGCCTGGAAGTCCAGGGCGTACTATGGCTACACCTTC.

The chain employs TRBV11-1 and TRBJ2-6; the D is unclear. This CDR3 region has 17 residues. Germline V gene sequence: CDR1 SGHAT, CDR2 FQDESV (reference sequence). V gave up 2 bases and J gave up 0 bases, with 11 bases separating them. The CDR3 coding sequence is TGTGCCAGCAGCTTACGTCCTCCAGACTCTGGGGCCAACGTCCTGACTTTC. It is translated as CASSLRPPDSGANVLTF.

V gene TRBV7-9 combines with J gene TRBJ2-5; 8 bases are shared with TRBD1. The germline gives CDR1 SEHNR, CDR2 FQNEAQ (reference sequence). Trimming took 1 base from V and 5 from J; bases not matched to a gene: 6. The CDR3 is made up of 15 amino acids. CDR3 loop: CASSLGRQGRETQYF. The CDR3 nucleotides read TGTGCCAGCAGCTTAGGCCGACAGGGGAGGGAGACCCAGTACTTC.

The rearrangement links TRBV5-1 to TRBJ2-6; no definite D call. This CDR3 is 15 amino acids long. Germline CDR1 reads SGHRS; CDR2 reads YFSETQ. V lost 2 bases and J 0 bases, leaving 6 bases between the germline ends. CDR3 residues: CASSLSDSGANVLTF. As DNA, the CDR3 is TGCGCCAGCAGCTTATCAGACTCTGGGGCCAACGTCCTGACTTTC.

CDR3 amino acids: CASSKARGCEQFF. The CDR3 coding sequence is TGTGCCAGCAGCAAAGCGCGGGGGTGTGAGCAGTTCTTC. The chain recombines TRBV21-1 with TRBJ2-1; the listed D gene, TRBD2, was not tested against the DNA. TRBV21-1 is a listed pseudogene. CDR3 size: 13 residues.

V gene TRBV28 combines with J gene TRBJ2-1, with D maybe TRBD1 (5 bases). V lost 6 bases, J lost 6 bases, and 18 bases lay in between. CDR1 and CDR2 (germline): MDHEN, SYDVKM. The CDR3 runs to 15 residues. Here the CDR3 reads CASSSMGRPGNEQFF. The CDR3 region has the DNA TGTGCCAGCAGCAGCATGGGGCGACCCGGCAATGAGCAGTTCTTC. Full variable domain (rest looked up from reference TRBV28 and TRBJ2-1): DVKVTQSSRYLVKRTGEKVFLECVQDMDHENMFWYRQDPGLGLRLIYFSYDVKMKEKGDIPEGYSVSREKKERFSLILESASTNQTSMYLCASSSMGRPGNEQFFGPGTRLTVL.

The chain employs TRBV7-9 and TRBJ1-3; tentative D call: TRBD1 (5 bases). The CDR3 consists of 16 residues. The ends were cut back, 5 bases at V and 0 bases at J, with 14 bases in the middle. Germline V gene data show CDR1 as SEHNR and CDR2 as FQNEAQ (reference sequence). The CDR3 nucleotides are TGTGCCAGCAGCCCCCTCCCGCAGGGCTCTGGAAACACCATATATTTT. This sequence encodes CASSPLPQGSGNTIYF.

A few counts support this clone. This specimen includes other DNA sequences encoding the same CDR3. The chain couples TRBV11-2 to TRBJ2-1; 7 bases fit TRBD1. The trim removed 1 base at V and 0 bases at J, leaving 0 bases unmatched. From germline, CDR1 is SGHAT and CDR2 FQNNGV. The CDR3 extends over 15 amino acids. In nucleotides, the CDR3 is TGTGCCAGCAGCTTAGGGGACAGCTCCTACAATGAGCAGTTCTTC. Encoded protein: CASSLGDSSYNEQFF.

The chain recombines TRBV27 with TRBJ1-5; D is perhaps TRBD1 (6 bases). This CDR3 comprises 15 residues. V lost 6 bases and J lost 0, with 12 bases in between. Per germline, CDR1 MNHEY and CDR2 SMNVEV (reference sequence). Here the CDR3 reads CASSRTVYSNQPQHF. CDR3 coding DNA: TGTGCCAGCAGCCGGACAGTCTATAGCAATCAGCCCCAGCATTTT.

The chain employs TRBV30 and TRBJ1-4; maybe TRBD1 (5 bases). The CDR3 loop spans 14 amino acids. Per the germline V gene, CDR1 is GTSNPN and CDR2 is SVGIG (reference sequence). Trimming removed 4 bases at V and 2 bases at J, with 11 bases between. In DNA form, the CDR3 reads TGTGCCTGGAATCAGGGTTCGACTAATGAAAAACTGTTTTTT. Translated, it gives CAWNQGSTNEKLFF.

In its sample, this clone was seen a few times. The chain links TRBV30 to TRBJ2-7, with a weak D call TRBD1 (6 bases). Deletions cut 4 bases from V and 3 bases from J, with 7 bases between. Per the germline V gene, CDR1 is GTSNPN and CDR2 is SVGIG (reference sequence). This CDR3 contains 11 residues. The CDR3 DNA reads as TGTGCCTGGACGGACAGCTACGAGCAGTACTTC. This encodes CAWTDSYEQYF. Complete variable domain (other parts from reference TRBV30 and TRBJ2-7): SQTIHQWPATLVQPVGSPLSLECTVEGTSNPNLYWYRQAAGRGLQLLFYSVGIGQISSEVPQNLSASRPQDRQFILSSKKLLLSDSGFYLCAWTDSYEQYFGPGTRLTVT.

As DNA, the CDR3 is TGCGCCAGCAGTCACAGGGGGAACTATGGCTACACCTTC. Translating it yields CASSHRGNYGYTF. V gene TRBV23-1 combines with J gene TRBJ1-2; TRBD1 aligns across 7 bases. TRBV23-1 is treated as an ORF (open reading frame) with a function not yet certain. The CDR3 is 13 residues long. The V gene end was trimmed by 3 bases and the J gene end by 2 bases; junction bases not matched to a gene: 0.